The 12 T cell receptor beta chains given below trace back to one sample, sequenced in a study of T cells in Graves' hyperthyroidism and ophthalmopathy. Amplified TCR beta CDR3 regions came from RNA transcripts. The study used the HTBI primer set for a first-round RT-PCR of the TCR CDR3. Via MiXCR, TCRdb re-called the multiplex PCR reads, giving one row per CDR3 protein. The table records a few hundred thousand distinct CDR3 sequences, about 15% of them present only once. What was sequenced was blood. The receptors come from a woman younger than 45 with Graves' ophthalmopathy.

This chain links TRBV28 with TRBJ1-2, with D unresolved. V shed 8 bases and J shed 4 bases, with 11 bases lying between them. The CDR3 contains 12 residues. The germline gives CDR1 MDHEN, CDR2 SYDVKM. The CDR3 region has the DNA TGTGCCAGCCATGAGAGGCCCTATGGCTACACCTTC. It specifies CASHERPYGYTF.

This clonotype was counted at least ten times. The rearrangement joins TRBV10-3 to TRBJ2-6; 8 bases map to TRBD2. The CDR3 spans 21 residues. V shed 3 bases and J 0 bases; nucleotides not matched to a gene: 16. Germline lookup yields CDR1 ENHRY and CDR2 SYGVKD. The CDR3 loop reads CAISDIVAGGHVSSGANVLTF. The CDR3 coding sequence is TGTGCCATCAGTGATATCGTGGCGGGGGGCCACGTAAGCTCTGGGGCCAACGTCCTGACTTTC.

This clonotype was counted once. V usage is TRBV30 and J usage is TRBJ2-2; D may correspond to TRBD1 or TRBD2 (5 bases each). Trimming left V 1 base short and J 3 bases short, with 15 bases between. The CDR3 length is 16 residues. Germline V CDR1 and CDR2: GTSNPN, SVGIG (reference sequence). CDR3 sequence: CAWSGGLGRHTGELFF. The CDR3 bases are TGTGCCTGGAGTGGCGGGCTGGGGCGTCACACCGGGGAGCTGTTTTTT.

Many counts were recorded for this clonotype. The genes are TRBV20-1 and TRBJ2-7; the D is unclear. The CDR3 loop spans 15 amino acids. The germline V gene encodes CDR1 DFQATT and CDR2 SNEGSKA (reference sequence). Between the trimmed V and J ends, which lost 3 bases and 0 bases, there was a span of 15 bases. The CDR3 reads CSASDYGRSSYEQYF. DNA of the CDR3: TGCAGTGCTAGTGATTATGGACGTAGCTCCTACGAGCAGTACTTC.

With respect to this clonotype: At one end the junction does not follow the germline gene, possibly because of a read error. J is TRBJ2-3 and V is TRBV5-1; TRBD1 matches 9 bases. Germline CDR1 is SGHRS and CDR2 is YFSETQ. The CDR3 is 15 residues long. The CDR3 DNA sequence: TGTGCCAGCAGCTACAGGGGGCGCGGCACAGATACGCAGTATTTT. Amino acid sequence: CASSYRGRGTDTQYF. The entire variable domain, with the rest obtained from reference TRBV5-1 and TRBJ2-3, is as follows: KAGVTQTPRYLIKTRGQQVTLSCSPISGHRSVSWYQQTPGQGLQFLFEYFSETQRNKGNFPGRFSGRQFSNSRSEMNVSTLELGDSALYLCASSYRGRGTDTQYFGPGTRLTVL.

This clonotype was counted at least ten times. The chain employs TRBV19 and TRBJ1-5; D gene ambiguous. Per the germline V gene, CDR1 is LNHDA and CDR2 is SQIVND (reference sequence). Trimming removed 3 bases from V and 3 bases from J, with 18 bases in between. The CDR3 has 17 residues. The CDR3 region has the DNA TGTGCCAGTAGTATCTCGGCCCAAACCCCCTTCAATCAGCCCCAGCATTTT. Its protein product is CASSISAQTPFNQPQHF.

This clonotype was observed at least ten times. The chain links TRBV11-2 to TRBJ2-7; the match to TRBD1 covers 7 bases. The CDR3 loop spans 18 amino acids. V lost 5 bases and J lost 3; bases outside the gene matches: 19. Germline CDR1 is SGHAT and CDR2 is FQNNGV. The CDR3 nucleotides read TGTGCCAGCAGCCGACCCTTATGGGACAGAAAAACAGGCTACGAGCAGTACTTC. Protein: CASSRPLWDRKTGYEQYF.

This clonotype came up a few times. V usage is TRBV20-1 and J usage is TRBJ1-2, with D tentatively TRBD1 (6 bases). The CDR3 runs to 12 residues. Germline CDR1 is DFQATT and CDR2 is SNEGSKA (reference sequence). V was shortened by 1 base and J by 7 bases, with 10 bases between the two germline ends. The CDR3 here is CSARGLGGGYTF. As DNA, the CDR3 is TGCAGTGCTAGAGGTCTAGGGGGTGGCTACACCTTC.

This clonotype was observed many times. The chain is built from TRBV5-6 and TRBJ2-3, with 12 bases that match TRBD1. Losses at the gene ends were 2 bases for V and 6 bases for J; bases not matched to a gene: 4. The germline V gene encodes CDR1 SGHDT and CDR2 YYEEEE. This CDR3 contains 15 residues. CDR3 region: CASSFGTGGPDTQYF. The CDR3 DNA is TGTGCCAGCAGCTTCGGGACAGGGGGCCCTGATACGCAGTATTTT. The full variable domain, its missing parts supplied by reference TRBV5-6 and TRBJ2-3, is DAGVTQSPTHLIKTRGQQVTLRCSPKSGHDTVSWYQQALGQGPQFIFQYYEEEERQRGNFPDRFSGHQFPNYSSELNVNALLLGDSALYLCASSFGTGGPDTQYFGPGTRLTVL.

This clonotype showed up many times. The chain combines TRBV20-1 with TRBJ1-1; D may be TRBD1 (6 bases). CDR1 and CDR2 from the germline V gene are DFQATT and SNEGSKA (reference sequence). The germline V and J ends were trimmed by 0 bases and 0 bases, with 11 bases remaining between them. This CDR3 is built from 15 residues. CDR3 in DNA: TGCAGTGCTAGAGAATGGCAGGGGATGAACACTGAAGCTTTCTTT. Its translation is CSAREWQGMNTEAFF.

This clonotype came up many times. The chain couples TRBV30 to TRBJ1-1; the D is unclear. Deletions cut 6 bases from V and 7 bases from J, with 12 bases between. The CDR3 is made up of 11 amino acids. CDR1 is GTSNPN and CDR2 is SVGIG in the germline V gene (reference sequence). CDR3 sequence (DNA): TGTGCCTGCCAAGGGAAATTTGAAGCTTTCTTT. Protein product: CACQGKFEAFF.

This clonotype appeared many times. CDR3 coding DNA: TGTGCCAGCAGTCCTCCCGCGTGGGAGGAAGATACGCAGTATTTT. Translating gives CASSPPAWEEDTQYF. The chain is built from TRBV28 and TRBJ2-3, with D possibly being TRBD2 (6 bases). CDR1 is MDHEN and CDR2 is SYDVKM in the germline V gene. The CDR3 has 15 amino acids. V lost 5 bases, J lost 5 bases, and 17 bases lay in between.